The present T cell receptor beta chain was sequenced within a study of post-analysis software for immune sequencing data. Study-wide background: Disease trajectories encompassed relapsing-remitting, secondary progressive and progressive-relapsing multiple sclerosis.

In this sample, this clonotype turned up a few times. Antigen specificity is unknown. This CDR3 has 19 amino acids. The ends were cut back, 4 bases at V and 4 bases at J, with 28 bases in the middle. Germline-derived CDR1 and CDR2 are MDHEN and SYDVKM. Prepared TCR beta cDNA libraries contained unique molecular identifiers. The authors obtained 500,000 or so cDNA molecules from around 0.96 to 9.9 million T cells. TCRdb itself ran the PCR reads through MiXCR, one entry per CDR3 protein. The sample lists around 250,000 distinct CDR3 sequences; 35% to 40% were seen once. The study, taken as a whole, reports: Patients showed TRBV5-6, TRBV5-1 and TRBV20-1 among four to six TRBV segments more frequent than in controls. Strong same-batch co-clustering of samples appeared with F measure clustering.

This TCR was recovered from a girl between 10 and 17 years old with multiple sclerosis. V and J are TRBV28 and TRBJ1-1, with unresolved D. The sequencing input was blood. CDR3 sequence (DNA): TGTGCCAGCAGTTATAGGCGCTGGCGAAGCGCTACGAGGAGCACTGAAGCTTTCTTT. Amino acid sequence: CASSYRRWRSATRSTEAFF.